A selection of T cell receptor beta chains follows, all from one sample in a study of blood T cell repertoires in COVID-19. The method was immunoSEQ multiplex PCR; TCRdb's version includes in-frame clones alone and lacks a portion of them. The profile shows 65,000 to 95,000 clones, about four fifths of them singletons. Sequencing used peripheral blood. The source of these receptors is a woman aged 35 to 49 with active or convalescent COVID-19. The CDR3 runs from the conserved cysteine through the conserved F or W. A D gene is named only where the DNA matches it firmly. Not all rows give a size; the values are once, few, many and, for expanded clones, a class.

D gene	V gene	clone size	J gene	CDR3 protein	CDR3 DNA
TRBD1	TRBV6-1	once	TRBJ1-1	CASSESGTGNTEAFF	TGTGCCAGCAGTGAATCCGGGACAGGCAACACTGAAGCTTTCTTT
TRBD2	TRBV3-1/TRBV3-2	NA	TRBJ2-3	CASSQWGNSGDTDTQYF	TGTGCCAGCAGCCAATGGGGGAATAGCGGGGACACAGATACGCAGTATTTT
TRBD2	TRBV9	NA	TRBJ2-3	CASSLRGTSGGSPTDTQYF	TGTGCCAGCAGCCTACGAGGGACTAGCGGGGGCTCCCCCACAGATACGCAGTATTTT
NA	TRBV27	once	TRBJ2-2	CASSLEHYTGELFF	TGTGCCAGCAGTTTGGAGCATTACACCGGGGAGCTGTTTTTT
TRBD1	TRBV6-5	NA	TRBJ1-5	CASSRDRNQPQHF	TGTGCCAGCAGTAGGGACAGAAATCAGCCCCAGCATTTT
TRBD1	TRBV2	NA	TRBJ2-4	CASRPGTAKNIQYF	TGTGCCAGCAGGCCCGGGACAGCAAAAAACATTCAGTACTTC
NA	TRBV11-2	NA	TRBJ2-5	CASSLGAGRGETQYF	TGTGCCAGCAGCTTAGGTGCGGGAAGAGGAGAGACCCAGTACTTC
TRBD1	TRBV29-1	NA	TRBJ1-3	CSVDRDSSGNTIYF	TGCAGCGTCGACAGGGACTCGTCTGGAAACACCATATATTTT
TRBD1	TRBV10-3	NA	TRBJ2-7	CAISHPGGTGGYEQYF	TGTGCCATCAGTCACCCAGGGGGGACAGGGGGCTACGAGCAGTACTTC
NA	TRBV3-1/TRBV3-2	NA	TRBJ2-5	CASSHLGVQETQYF	TGTGCCAGCAGCCATCTCGGGGTTCAAGAGACCCAGTACTTC
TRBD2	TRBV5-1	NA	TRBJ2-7	CASSPSGTLTYEQYF	TGCGCCAGCAGTCCTAGCGGGACTTTAACCTACGAGCAGTACTTC
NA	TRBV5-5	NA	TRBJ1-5	CASTLGGQGNQPQHF	TGTGCCAGCACCTTGGGGGGGCAGGGGAATCAGCCCCAGCATTTT
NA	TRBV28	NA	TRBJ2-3	CASSLWGGYTDTQYF	TGTGCCAGCAGTTTGTGGGGGGGCTACACAGATACGCAGTATTTT
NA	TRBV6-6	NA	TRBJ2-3	CASSYVGPTDTQYF	TGTGCCAGCAGTTATGTGGGCCCCACAGATACGCAGTATTTT
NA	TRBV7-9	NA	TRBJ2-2	CASSPPMRANTGELFF	TGTGCCAGCAGCCCCCCCATGAGGGCGAACACCGGGGAGCTGTTTTTT
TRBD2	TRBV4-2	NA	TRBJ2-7	CASSQLTAGTYEQYF	TGTGCCAGCAGCCAATTGACAGCGGGGACCTACGAGCAGTACTTC
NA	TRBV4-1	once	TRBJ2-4	CASSQGVPDSYQLAKNIQYF	TGCGCCAGCAGCCAAGGGGTCCCGGACAGCTATCAATTAGCCAAAAACATTCAGTACTTC
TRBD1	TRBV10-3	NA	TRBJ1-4	CAIRGTGNNEKLFF	TGTGCCATCAGGGGGACAGGGAATAATGAAAAACTGTTTTTT
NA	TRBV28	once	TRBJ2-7	CASSQEGGNSYEQYF	TGTGCCAGCAGCCAAGAGGGGGGGAACTCCTACGAGCAGTACTTC
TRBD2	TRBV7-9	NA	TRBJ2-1	CASSSREGHRVGSYNEQFF	TGTGCCAGCAGCTCGCGGGAGGGCCACCGTGTAGGGTCCTACAATGAGCAGTTCTTC
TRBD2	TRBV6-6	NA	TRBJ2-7	CASSYRGGADEQYF	TGTGCCAGCAGTTACCGCGGGGGGGCAGACGAGCAGTACTTC
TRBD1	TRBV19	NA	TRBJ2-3	CASRQTGVSTDTQYF	TGTGCCAGTAGACAGACAGGGGTCAGCACAGATACGCAGTATTTT
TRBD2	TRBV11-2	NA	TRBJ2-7	CASSLGPSGYEQYF	TGTGCCAGCAGCTTAGGGCCTAGCGGGTACGAGCAGTACTTC
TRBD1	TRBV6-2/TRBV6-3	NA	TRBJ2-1	CASSPGQAPDNEQFF	TGTGCCAGCAGCCCCGGACAGGCCCCGGACAATGAGCAGTTCTTC
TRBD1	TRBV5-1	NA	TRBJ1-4	CASSGTGFANEKLFF	TGCGCCAGCAGCGGGACAGGGTTTGCTAATGAAAAACTGTTTTTT
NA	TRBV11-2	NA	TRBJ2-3	CASSLVRGLGTDTQYF	TGTGCCAGCAGCTTAGTGCGGGGACTCGGCACAGATACGCAGTATTTT
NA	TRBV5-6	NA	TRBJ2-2	CASSLGGGTGELFF	TGTGCCAGCAGCTTGGGAGGGGGCACCGGGGAGCTGTTTTTT
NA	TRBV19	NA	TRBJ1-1	CASSIASGAGMNTEAFF	TGTGCCAGTAGTATAGCGAGTGGGGCAGGGATGAACACTGAAGCTTTCTTT
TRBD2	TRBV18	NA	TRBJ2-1	CASSPRLAGGLDNEQFF	TGTGCCAGCTCACCGCGACTAGCGGGGGGTCTGGACAATGAGCAGTTCTTC
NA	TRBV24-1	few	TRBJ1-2	CATSDNQDLGGYTF	TGTGCCACCAGTGATAATCAGGATTTGGGTGGCTACACCTTC
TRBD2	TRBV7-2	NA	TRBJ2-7	CASSVQRDYEQYF	TGTGCCAGCAGCGTACAGCGGGACTACGAGCAGTACTTC
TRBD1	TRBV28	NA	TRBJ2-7	CASSSPGQGAREQYF	TGTGCCAGCAGTTCACCGGGACAGGGGGCGCGAGAGCAGTACTTC
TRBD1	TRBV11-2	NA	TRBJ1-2	CASSLGPGQGAGGYTF	TGTGCCAGCAGCTTAGGTCCGGGACAGGGGGCTGGTGGCTACACCTTC
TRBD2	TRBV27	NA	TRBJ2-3	CASSTAPLLAGGPDTQYF	TGTGCCAGCAGTACCGCCCCTCTTCTAGCGGGAGGGCCAGATACGCAGTATTTT
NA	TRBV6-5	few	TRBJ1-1	CASRFTGNTEAFF	TGTGCCAGCAGGTTCACAGGGAACACTGAAGCTTTCTTT
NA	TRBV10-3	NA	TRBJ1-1	CAADSGLNTEAFF	TGTGCCGCCGACAGTGGGCTGAACACTGAAGCTTTCTTT
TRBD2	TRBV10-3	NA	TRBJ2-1	CATGTRFNEQFF	TGTGCCACAGGGACTAGATTCAATGAGCAGTTCTTC
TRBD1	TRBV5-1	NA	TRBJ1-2	CASTDRVGYGHTF	TGCGCCAGCACCGACAGGGTCGGCTATGGCCACACCTTC
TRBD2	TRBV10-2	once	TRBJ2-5	CASQGLVQETQYF	TGCGCCAGCCAAGGACTAGTCCAAGAGACCCAGTACTTC
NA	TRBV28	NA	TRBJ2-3	CASSLGLAGAGADTQYF	TGTGCCAGCAGTTTAGGGCTTGCGGGGGCCGGCGCAGATACGCAGTATTTT
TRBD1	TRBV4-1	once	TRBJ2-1	CASSKIQGAGNEQFF	TGCGCCAGCAGCAAGATACAGGGGGCGGGCAATGAGCAGTTCTTC
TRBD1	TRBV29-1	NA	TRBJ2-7	CSVEDRGTGDPYEQYF	TGCAGCGTTGAAGATCGAGGGACAGGGGACCCCTACGAGCAGTACTTC
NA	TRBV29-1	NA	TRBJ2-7	CSVEVAAEQYF	TGCAGCGTTGAAGTAGCGGCCGAGCAGTACTTC
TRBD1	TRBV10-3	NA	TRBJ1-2	CAISPGTEGGYTF	TGTGCCATCAGTCCCGGGACAGAGGGCGGCTACACCTTC
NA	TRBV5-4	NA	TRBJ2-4	CASSSQGAKNIQYF	TGTGCCAGCAGCTCACAGGGAGCCAAAAACATTCAGTACTTC
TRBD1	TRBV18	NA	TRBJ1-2	CASSPDRLFTF	TGTGCCAGCTCACCGGACAGGCTCTTCACCTTC
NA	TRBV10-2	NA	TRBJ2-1	CASSGVREQFF	TGCGCCAGCAGTGGTGTCCGTGAGCAGTTCTTC
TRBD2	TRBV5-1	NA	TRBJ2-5	CASSVTSGSETQYF	TGCGCCAGCAGCGTGACTAGCGGGAGTGAGACCCAGTACTTC
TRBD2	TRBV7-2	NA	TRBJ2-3	CASSLFLAGGDTQYF	TGTGCCAGCAGCTTATTTCTAGCGGGAGGTGATACGCAGTATTTT
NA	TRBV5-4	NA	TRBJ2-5	CASSLKSVETQYF	TGTGCCAGCAGCTTGAAGTCGGTAGAGACCCAGTACTTC
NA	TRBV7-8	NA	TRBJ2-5	CASLRAPELETQYF	TGTGCCAGCCTAAGAGCCCCCGAGTTAGAGACCCAGTACTTC
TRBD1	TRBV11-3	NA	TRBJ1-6	CASSSKTGDNSPLHF	TGTGCCAGCAGCTCGAAGACAGGGGATAATTCACCCCTCCACTTT